This TCR beta chain was identified in a study of cytomegalovirus exposure and HLA in healthy donors. CDR1 SGHAT and CDR2 FQNNGV come from the germline V gene. V gave up 4 bases and J gave up 4 bases, with 18 bases separating them. The CDR3 consists of 16 residues. This clone was recorded a few times. Its antigen is unknown. Study observations and caveats: Altogether, 150 to 200 TCR beta chains were recorded as cytomegalovirus-associated. Later examination showed HLA-associated TCR beta chains had greater clonal expansion than equally common others.

Amplification used 60 Vbeta primers and 13 Jbeta primers. Data came from immunoSEQ multiplex PCR; TCRdb stores just in-frame clones and leaves some out. The data show about 130,000 clones, with around 9% seen just once and around 5.5% held by the top ten. This receptor was taken from a man between 40 and 49 years old in good health and CMV-seronegative. The chain uses TRBV11-2 and TRBJ2-3; TRBD2 is a possible D gene (7 bases). Sequenced: PBMCs. CDR3 DNA sequence: TGTGCCAGCAGCTCCTATGGGAGGGGGGAGCCAGATACGCAGTATTTT. This encodes CASSSYGRGEPDTQYF.